The 19 T cell receptor beta chains below were found in one sample sequenced in a study of technical replicates of blood from several donors. Libraries were prepared by immunoSEQ multiplex PCR; TCRdb keeps only in-frame clonotypes and omits some of them. The top ten clones hold approximately 0.21% of a sample with 95,000 to 100,000 clones, 95% to 96% of them seen once. The specimen was T cells isolated from PBMCs. These receptors were taken from a human donor in good health.

As for this clone: The junction departs from the called germline gene at one end, perhaps through a read error. Different DNA sequences within this sample yield the same CDR3. The chain carries TRBV4-1 and TRBJ1-6; possibly TRBD1 for D (5 bases). Germline lookup yields CDR1 MGHRA and CDR2 YSYEKL. This CDR3 is 17 amino acids long. The CDR3 DNA reads TGCGCCAGCAGCCAAGCAGTGACAGAACCTTATAATTCCCCCCTCCACTTT. Its translation is CASSQAVTEPYNSPLHF.

As regards this clone: Different DNA sequences within this sample yield the same CDR3. J is TRBJ2-3 and V is TRBV29-1; D might be TRBD2 (6 bases). In germline, CDR1 is SQVTM, CDR2 ANQGSEA. The CDR3 is 16 amino acids. The germline V and J ends were trimmed by 5 bases and 5 bases, with 23 bases remaining between them. The CDR3 nucleotides read TGCAGCGTTTGGAAAGTTGGCTCGGGAGAAAAAGATACGCAGTATTTT. Amino acid sequence: CSVWKVGSGEKDTQYF.

The J gene is TRBJ1-5, the V gene TRBV5-1; 8 positions agree with TRBD1. With 4 bases clipped from V and 2 bases from J, the junction kept 14 bases outside the gene matches. In germline, CDR1 is SGHRS, CDR2 YFSETQ. The length of the CDR3 is 18 residues. As DNA, the CDR3 is TGCGCCAGCAGCGGCGGACAGGGATCCAAATCGGGCAATCAGCCCCAGCATTTT. It specifies CASSGGQGSKSGNQPQHF.

The chain carries TRBV6-5 and TRBJ2-3; 9 bases match TRBD2. The CDR3 runs to 16 residues. J gave up 2 bases and V 3 bases, and 6 bases lay outside the gene matches. CDR1 is MNHEY, CDR2 SVGAGI, per germline. CDR3 residues: CASSYRGGRATDTQYF. CDR3 nucleotide sequence: TGTGCCAGCAGTTATAGGGGCGGGAGGGCCACAGATACGCAGTATTTT.

The CDR3 here is CAWMLREKNYGYTF. The CDR3 DNA is TGTGCCTGGATGTTGAGGGAAAAGAACTATGGCTACACCTTC. This chain links TRBV30 with TRBJ1-2; D is unclear. Germline V gene data show CDR1 as GTSNPN and CDR2 as SVGIG (reference sequence). V was clipped by 4 bases and J by 2 bases, with 14 bases between them. The CDR3 loop spans 14 amino acids.

The chain combines TRBV18 with TRBJ2-7; TRBD1 might be the D (6 bases). Deletions cut 5 bases from V and 6 bases from J, with 14 bases between. The CDR3 spans 13 residues. The V gene's germline CDR1 is KGHSH and CDR2 LQKENI. The CDR3: CASSLDSRSEQYF. DNA for the CDR3: TGTGCCAGCTCATTGGACAGCAGGTCCGAGCAGTACTTC.

This sequence joins TRBV30 and TRBJ1-6, with TRBD1 matching over 7 bases. CDR3 length equals 21 residues. Germline-derived CDR1 and CDR2 are GTSNPN and SVGIG (reference sequence). V gave up 0 bases and J gave up 7 bases; unmatched junction bases: 24. The DNA for the CDR3 is TGTGCCTGGAGTGTACAACACCTCCGGGACAGCGGTAATATTGGCAATTCACCCCTCCACTTT. Amino acids: CAWSVQHLRDSGNIGNSPLHF.

V usage is TRBV19 and J usage is TRBJ2-5; the D gene is possibly TRBD1 (5 bases). Trimming took off 5 bases at V and 5 bases at J, with 18 bases between the two ends. CDR1 is LNHDA, CDR2 SQIVND, per germline (reference sequence). The CDR3 runs 15 residues. Here the CDR3 reads CASSQTPGLSETQYF. Written as DNA, the CDR3 is TGTGCCAGTAGTCAAACCCCAGGGCTCAGCGAGACCCAGTACTTC.

This clone was counted a single time. J is TRBJ2-5 and V is TRBV5-1; TRBD2 matches 7 bases. This CDR3 region has 15 residues. Losses at the gene ends were 7 bases for V and 1 base for J; bases not matched to a gene: 10. The germline CDR1 and CDR2 sequences are SGHRS and YFSETQ. The CDR3 nucleotides read TGCGCCAGCCGGGGGGACCCGTATGGCCAAGAGACCCAGTACTTC. Amino acid sequence: CASRGDPYGQETQYF.

The rearrangement links TRBV27 to TRBJ2-7, with D unclear. Germline V lookup: CDR1 MNHEY, CDR2 SMNVEV (reference sequence). Trimming took 1 base from V and 2 from J, leaving 9 bases between them. The CDR3 contains 14 residues. CDR3 region: CASSLWAGAYEQYF. The DNA of the CDR3 is TGTGCCAGCAGTTTATGGGCAGGTGCCTACGAGCAGTACTTC.

V gene TRBV6-5 combines with J gene TRBJ1-6; the D is unclear. This CDR3 region has 15 residues. In germline, CDR1 is MNHEY, CDR2 SVGAGI. V lost 8 bases, J lost 7 bases, and 18 bases lay in between. The chain's CDR3 is CASSSTGMQNSPLHF. The CDR3 coding sequence is TGTGCCAGCTCCAGCACGGGGATGCAGAATTCACCCCTCCACTTT.

J is TRBJ1-1 and V is TRBV29-1; D uncertain. Germline loops: CDR1 SQVTM, CDR2 ANQGSEA. The V gene lost 7 bases and the J gene lost 6 bases, with 15 bases spanning the gap. This CDR3 is built from 12 residues. The CDR3: CSEQTRSPEAFF. CDR3 nucleotide sequence: TGCAGCGAACAGACCCGGTCACCTGAAGCTTTCTTT.

This chain joins TRBV5-1 and TRBJ2-3; TRBD2 agrees at 13 bases. With 6 bases clipped from V and 4 bases from J, the junction kept 14 bases outside the gene matches. This CDR3 contains 18 residues. Germline-derived CDR1 and CDR2 are SGHRS and YFSETQ. This CDR3 is CASITEPGLAGVPDTQYF. CDR3 sequence (DNA): TGCGCCAGCATAACCGAACCAGGACTAGCGGGGGTTCCAGATACGCAGTATTTT.

V gene TRBV30 combines with J gene TRBJ2-1; D call uncertain. Germline CDR1 and CDR2: GTSNPN and SVGIG (reference sequence). The CDR3 consists of 13 residues. The V end was cut by 2 bases, the J end by 15 bases, with 20 bases between. CDR3 in DNA: TGTGCCTGGAGTAAATCAATTGGCTCAGATCTGTTCTTC. This encodes CAWSKSIGSDLFF. The complete variable domain, with remaining parts taken from reference TRBV30 and TRBJ2-1, reads SQTIHQWPATLVQPVGSPLSLECTVEGTSNPNLYWYRQAAGRGLQLLFYSVGIGQISSEVPQNLSASRPQDRQFILSSKKLLLSDSGFYLCAWSKSIGSDLFFGPGTRLTVL.

The rearrangement links TRBV6-4 to TRBJ2-2; 11 positions match TRBD2. Germline CDR1 is MRHNA and CDR2 is SNTAGT. This CDR3 contains 17 residues. The V gene end was trimmed by 6 bases and the J gene end by 5 bases; junction bases not matched to a gene: 11. The CDR3 DNA is TGTGCCAGCAGAGGCCCCCGAGTAGCGGGAGGGACCGGGGAGCTGTTTTTT. This gives the protein CASRGPRVAGGTGELFF.

A single count supports this clone. V and J are TRBV9 and TRBJ2-1; possible D gene TRBD2, 5 bases. The CDR3 length is 17 residues. In germline, CDR1 is SGDLS, CDR2 YYNGEE. V lost 3 bases and J 0 bases, leaving 16 bases between the germline ends. The CDR3 is CASSGGGGISSYNEQFF. For the CDR3, the DNA is TGTGCCAGCAGCGGAGGAGGTGGAATAAGCTCCTACAATGAGCAGTTCTTC. Together with reference TRBV9 and TRBJ2-1, the CDR3 gives the full variable domain: DSGVTQTPKHLITATGQRVTLRCSPRSGDLSVYWYQQSLDQGLQFLIQYYNGEERAKGNILERFSAQQFPDLHSELNLSSLELGDSALYFCASSGGGGISSYNEQFFGPGTRLTVL.

J is TRBJ1-3 and V is TRBV7-9; tentative D call: TRBD1 (5 bases). The germline gives CDR1 SEHNR, CDR2 FQNEAQ (reference sequence). This CDR3 has 19 amino acids. Trimming cost V 1 base and J 0 bases, with 19 bases left between them. CDR3 DNA sequence: TGTGCCAGCAGCTTAGTATCGATTACAGGCTATTTCTCTGGAAACACCATATATTTT. Protein: CASSLVSITGYFSGNTIYF.

The V and J genes are TRBV19 and TRBJ1-1; D unclear. Germline CDR1 and CDR2: LNHDA and SQIVND (reference sequence). Trimming removed 7 bases at V and 8 bases at J, with 11 bases between. The CDR3 is made up of 11 amino acids. The CDR3 loop is CASTLGPEAFF. The CDR3 DNA is TGTGCCAGTACCTTGGGCCCAGAAGCTTTCTTT.

This chain's CDR3 is CASSKDDYMPEYEQYF. CDR3 sequence (DNA): TGTGCCAGCAGCAAAGACGACTATATGCCCGAATACGAGCAGTACTTC. The J gene is TRBJ2-7, the V gene TRBV21-1; the tabulated D call, TRBD2, remains unverified against the DNA. TRBV21-1 is recorded as a pseudogene. This CDR3 is 16 amino acids long.